Below, 7 T cell receptor beta chains from the same sample are listed, as sequenced in a study of response to subunit inactivated influenza vaccine. Via MiXCR, TCRdb re-called the RT-PCR reads, giving one row per CDR3 protein. The sample holds just over 300,000 distinct CDR3 sequences, 20% to 25% seen once. The specimen was PBMCs from blood, collected less than 22 months after vaccination. The receptor source for this set is a man aged 45-69 years who received an inactivated influenza vaccine.

CDR3 sequence reads: CASSERTSSNYGYTF. The CDR3 DNA reads as TGCGCCAGCAGCGAGCGGACATCTTCTAACTATGGCTACACCTTC. The chain employs TRBV5-1 and TRBJ1-2, with D maybe TRBD1 (5 bases). CDR1 is SGHRS, CDR2 YFSETQ, per germline. Trimming shortened V by 4 bases and J by 0 bases, and 13 bases separated the two germline ends. CDR3 length equals 15 residues.

The V call is TRBV28, the J call TRBJ1-3, with a tentative D call TRBD1 (5 bases). The CDR3 is 14 residues long. Germline-derived CDR1 and CDR2 are MDHEN and SYDVKM. V lost 10 bases to trimming and J lost 4 bases, with 17 bases between them. CDR3 loop: CAIGDLNRGNTIYF. CDR3 coding DNA: TGTGCCATCGGGGACCTCAACCGGGGAAACACCATATATTTT.

The chain employs TRBV6-1 and TRBJ2-2, with a weak D call TRBD1 (5 bases). V was clipped by 11 bases and J by 4 bases, with 14 bases between them. The germline V gene encodes CDR1 MNHNS and CDR2 SASEGT. This CDR3 contains 13 residues. In DNA form, the CDR3 reads TGTGCCGGCTCGAGACAGACCACCGGGGAGCTGTTTTTT. Its translation: CAGSRQTTGELFF.

The V gene is TRBV7-2, the J gene TRBJ1-2, with TRBD1 as a possible D gene (5 bases). CDR3 length: 13 residues. Germline values: CDR1 SGHTA, CDR2 FQGNSA. Between the trimmed V and J ends, which lost 6 bases and 4 bases, there was a span of 12 bases. CDR3 coding DNA: TGTGCCAGCAGTCAGGGCAGTATCTATGGCTACACCTTC. Its translation is CASSQGSIYGYTF.

On this clonotype: This may stem from a read error, because a much larger clone lies one nucleotide away. This chain joins TRBV28 and TRBJ2-7; D gene unclear. This CDR3 is built from 12 residues. Germline V gene data show CDR1 as MDHEN and CDR2 as SYDVKM. Trimming took off 11 bases at V and 5 bases at J, with 16 bases between the two ends. The CDR3 sequence is CACQEEKDEQYF. The CDR3 bases are TGTGCCTGCCAAGAGGAAAAGGACGAGCAGTACTTC.

The CDR3 nucleotides read TGTGCCAGCAGCCAAGATCGGGGTAGGGGTCCCTTCAATGAGCAGTTCTTC. Its protein product is CASSQDRGRGPFNEQFF. The chain joins TRBV14 to TRBJ2-1; D may correspond to TRBD1 or TRBD2 (5 bases each). The CDR3 runs to 17 residues. The V and J ends lost 0 bases and 6 bases respectively, with 18 bases between them. Germline assignment: CDR1 SGHDN and CDR2 FVKESK.

The gene calls are TRBV7-3 and TRBJ2-3, with a possible D match to TRBD2 (6 bases). With 5 bases removed from V and 6 bases from J, the gap between germline ends came to 18 bases. The CDR3 loop spans 15 amino acids. Germline V lookup: CDR1 SGHTA, CDR2 FQGTGA. CDR3 in DNA: TGTGCCAGCAGCCCCGGCGGGGCTGAGTGGGATACGCAGTATTTT. It is translated as CASSPGGAEWDTQYF. Based on the CDR3 plus reference TRBV7-3 and TRBJ2-3, the full variable domain is GAGVSQTPSNKVTEKGKYVELRCDPISGHTALYWYRQSLGQGPEFLIYFQGTGAADDSGLPNDRFFAVRPEGSVSTLKIQRTERGDSAVYLCASSPGGAEWDTQYFGPGTRLTVL.